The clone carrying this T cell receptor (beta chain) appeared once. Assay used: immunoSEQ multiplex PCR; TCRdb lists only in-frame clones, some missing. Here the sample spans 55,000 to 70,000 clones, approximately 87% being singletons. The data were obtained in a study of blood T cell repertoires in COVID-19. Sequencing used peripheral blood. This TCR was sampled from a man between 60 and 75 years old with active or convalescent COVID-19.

CDR3 DNA sequence: TGTGCCAGTAACTTACAGGGGCCCACTGAAGCTTTCTTT. This encodes CASNLQGPTEAFF. This chain uses TRBV12-3 or TRBV12-4 with TRBJ1-1; 7 bases are a match to TRBD1. The CDR3 contains 13 residues. Trimming cost V 9 bases and J 4 bases; bases outside gene matches: 8.